This note documents a single T cell receptor (beta chain) sequence. The data stem from a study of blood T cell repertoires in COVID-19. On the study more broadly: COVID-19 samples collected from the United States, Italy and Spain covered acute and convalescent phases. The analysed material was cDNA or gDNA that came from T cells, B-cell-depleted T cells, or PBMCs.

Per the original data handling: Estimates of nucleated cell counts were drawn from the amplification of reference gene primers. Produced via immunoSEQ multiplex PCR; TCRdb's table is partial and in-frame only. That table gives V, J and clone size, and the DNA gave D and trimming. The data hold more than 55,000 clones, with 76% observed a single time. Trimming took 4 bases from V and 4 from J; bases not matched to a gene: 6. Germline V gives CDR1 SQVTM, CDR2 ANQGSEA. The CDR3 consists of 14 residues. The chain combines TRBV29-1 with TRBJ2-1, with 8 bases identical to TRBD2. Source material: peripheral blood. The clonotype originates from a woman aged 45-65 years with active or convalescent COVID-19. DNA for the CDR3: TGCAGCGTTGTCACGGGAGGGATATACAATGAGCAGTTCTTC. Protein: CSVVTGGIYNEQFF.